This is a list of T cell receptor beta chains from one sample in a study of blood T cell repertoires in COVID-19. Libraries were prepared by immunoSEQ multiplex PCR; TCRdb keeps only in-frame clonotypes and omits some of them. The repertoire includes fewer than 200,000 clones, 88% of them detected once, and roughly 6% sits in the top ten. The sample taken for sequencing was peripheral blood. Source of these receptors: a man aged 40-55 years with active or convalescent COVID-19. Both conserved end residues are part of each CDR3. Fields, in order: V gene, J gene, CDR3 protein.

v_gene: TRBV27
j_gene: TRBJ1-5
CDR3aa: CASSRNRGGNQPQHF

v_gene: TRBV19
j_gene: TRBJ1-2
CDR3aa: CASTEGSQNGYTF

v_gene: TRBV18
j_gene: TRBJ2-2
CDR3aa: CASSPSWDREGVDGELFF

v_gene: TRBV7-2
j_gene: TRBJ2-5
CDR3aa: CASSHKTGGITQYF

v_gene: TRBV12-5
j_gene: TRBJ1-1
CDR3aa: CASGLPPDSTEAFF

v_gene: TRBV18
j_gene: TRBJ2-3
CDR3aa: CASSPPGKTSTDTQYF

v_gene: TRBV28
j_gene: TRBJ1-2
CDR3aa: CASRGQGYTF

v_gene: TRBV19
j_gene: TRBJ1-1
CDR3aa: CASSIAGGRNTEAFF

v_gene: TRBV7-9
j_gene: TRBJ2-7
CDR3aa: CASSLALRGRGHEQYF

v_gene: TRBV19
j_gene: TRBJ1-2
CDR3aa: CASSMWEGLSGYTF

v_gene: TRBV24-1
j_gene: TRBJ2-7
CDR3aa: CATSESLFPGQYF

v_gene: TRBV11-2
j_gene: TRBJ2-1
CDR3aa: CASSRGFSYNEQFF

v_gene: TRBV18
j_gene: TRBJ1-1
CDR3aa: CASSPGQGNTEAFF

v_gene: TRBV9
j_gene: TRBJ2-1
CDR3aa: CASSGERTVANYNEQFF

v_gene: TRBV6-2/TRBV6-3
j_gene: TRBJ1-5
CDR3aa: CASSPTGLGNQPQHF

v_gene: TRBV5-1
j_gene: TRBJ2-1
CDR3aa: CASSLAIMRNEQFF

v_gene: TRBV7-9
j_gene: TRBJ1-5
CDR3aa: CASSLGSGGTGGNQPQHF

v_gene: TRBV5-4
j_gene: TRBJ2-7
CDR3aa: CASQSGRLNEQYF

v_gene: TRBV10-3
j_gene: TRBJ2-3
CDR3aa: CAISETSGGFTDTQYF

v_gene: TRBV7-9
j_gene: TRBJ2-1
CDR3aa: CASSPGTSGRAVNEQFF

v_gene: TRBV5-1
j_gene: TRBJ1-2
CDR3aa: CASSLDGNRAPRGYTF

v_gene: TRBV9
j_gene: TRBJ2-3
CDR3aa: CASSTRLVTDTQYF

v_gene: TRBV7-2
j_gene: TRBJ1-2
CDR3aa: CASSLNRGNYGYTF

v_gene: TRBV6-5
j_gene: TRBJ2-7
CDR3aa: CASSRDRDYEQYF

v_gene: TRBV14
j_gene: TRBJ2-3
CDR3aa: CASSHVAGVTDTQYF

v_gene: TRBV5-6
j_gene: TRBJ2-2
CDR3aa: CASSSRDIGAGELFF

v_gene: TRBV5-1
j_gene: TRBJ1-1
CDR3aa: CASSVTGATEAFF

v_gene: TRBV13
j_gene: TRBJ2-7
CDR3aa: CASSLNINRVSRSPYEQYF

v_gene: TRBV28
j_gene: TRBJ2-3
CDR3aa: CASPPKGITTDTQYF

v_gene: TRBV9
j_gene: TRBJ2-6
CDR3aa: CASSVGAASGANVLTF

v_gene: TRBV7-2
j_gene: TRBJ1-1
CDR3aa: CASSRSGTGALNTEAFF

v_gene: TRBV5-1
j_gene: TRBJ2-3
CDR3aa: CASSLVPDRQGAWEYF

v_gene: TRBV18
j_gene: TRBJ1-5
CDR3aa: CASSPPGTGNQPQHF